The 29 T cell receptor beta chains listed next were all sequenced from one sample in a study of technical replicates of blood from a few donors. This table comes from immunoSEQ multiplex PCR, and its TCRdb copy is limited to in-frame clones, with some not included. The sample includes approximately 85,000 clones, roughly 94% seen only once; the top ten take 0.26%. Material: T cells isolated from PBMCs. These receptors were taken from a human donor in good health.

This chain uses TRBV27 with TRBJ2-1; 8 nucleotides line up with TRBD1. The ends lost 2 bases at V and 6 bases at J; junction bases unmatched: 9. CDR1 and CDR2 from the germline V gene are MNHEY and SMNVEV (reference sequence). The CDR3 extends over 16 amino acids. For the CDR3, the DNA is TGTGCCAGCAGTTTAAAATGGACAGGGCCCCCCAATGAGCAGTTCTTC. Translating gives CASSLKWTGPPNEQFF.

In regard to this clone: The conserved closing phenylalanine or tryptophan is absent in this CDR3, likely reflecting a read error. The rearrangement joins TRBV7-9 to TRBJ1-1, with D perhaps matching TRBD1 (5 bases). This CDR3 comprises 16 residues. CDR1 is SEHNR, CDR2 FQNEAQ, per germline (reference sequence). Trimming cost V 2 bases and J 5 bases, with 18 bases left between them. CDR3 residues: CASSLNPGRERTEAFL. The CDR3 DNA reads TGTGCCAGCAGCTTAAACCCGGGCAGGGAACGAACTGAAGCTTTCCTT.

Here the CDR3 reads CASSPGGLLVEQYF. CDR3 in DNA: TGTGCCAGCAGCCCGGGGGGTCTCCTAGTAGAGCAGTACTTC. The chain is built from TRBV7-6 and TRBJ2-7; 7 bases match TRBD2. The CDR3 runs to 14 residues. Germline CDR1 SGHVS, CDR2 FNYEAQ. The V gene end was trimmed by 5 bases and the J gene end by 7 bases; junction bases not matched to a gene: 11.

The chain is built from TRBV27 and TRBJ2-3; the match to TRBD2 covers 10 bases. The CDR3 is made up of 18 amino acids. The V gene end was trimmed by 3 bases and the J gene end by 2 bases; junction bases not matched to a gene: 11. Germline CDR1 MNHEY, CDR2 SMNVEV (reference sequence). This CDR3 reads CASSFGSGGSKTTDTQYF. In DNA form, the CDR3 reads TGTGCCAGCAGTTTCGGTAGCGGGGGGTCTAAGACCACAGATACGCAGTATTTT.

The chain recombines TRBV9 with TRBJ1-6; no clear D gene. Germline V CDR1 and CDR2: SGDLS, YYNGEE. Deletions cut 3 bases from V and 6 bases from J, with 13 bases between. The CDR3 extends over 15 amino acids. CDR3 region: CASSAIEGGNSPLHF. The CDR3 DNA is TGTGCCAGCAGCGCGATCGAGGGTGGTAATTCACCCCTCCACTTT.

The chain is built from TRBV5-4 and TRBJ1-1; D gene uncertain. Trimming took 6 bases from V and 1 from J, leaving 19 bases between them. Germline V gene lookup returns CDR1 SGHNT and CDR2 YYREEE (reference sequence). This CDR3 spans 16 amino acids. In DNA, the CDR3 is TGTGCCAGCATGCCTATCGAGAGAACCCGGAACACTGAAGCTTTCTTT. This codes for CASMPIERTRNTEAFF.

The gene calls are TRBV15 and TRBJ2-7, with 8 nucleotides matching TRBD1. From germline, CDR1 is LNHNV and CDR2 YYDKDF (reference sequence). The CDR3 totals 16 residues. Trimming cost V 0 bases and J 2 bases; bases outside gene matches: 6. CDR3 bases: TGTGCCACCAGCAGAGAAAGAGACAGGGGTCCCTACGAGCAGTACTTC. This codes for CATSRERDRGPYEQYF.

The chain links TRBV5-1 to TRBJ2-5; a weak D match, TRBD1 (5 bases). The CDR3 covers 13 residues. The germline V gene encodes CDR1 SGHRS and CDR2 YFSETQ. The V and J ends lost 2 bases and 5 bases respectively, with 10 bases between them. The CDR3 sequence is CASSFQGIETQYF. The CDR3 nucleotides are TGCGCCAGCAGCTTTCAGGGCATCGAGACCCAGTACTTC.

The chain joins TRBV4-1 to TRBJ1-5; D possibly corresponds to TRBD1 (6 bases). Per germline, CDR1 MGHRA and CDR2 YSYEKL. The ends were cut back, 5 bases at V and 3 bases at J, with 14 bases in the middle. This CDR3 is 15 amino acids long. Written as DNA, the CDR3 is TGCGCCAGCAGCTACACAACAGGGACCAATCAGCCCCAGCATTTT. Protein sequence: CASSYTTGTNQPQHF.

The chain recombines TRBV5-4 with TRBJ2-5; the D gene is possibly TRBD1 (6 bases). This CDR3 comprises 13 residues. Germline values: CDR1 SGHNT, CDR2 YYREEE (reference sequence). Between the trimmed V and J ends, which lost 2 bases and 2 bases, there was a span of 7 bases. DNA of the CDR3: TGTGCCAGCAGCTTTGGACAGCAAGAGACCCAGTACTTC. The encoded protein is CASSFGQQETQYF.

The chain is built from TRBV6-4 and TRBJ2-1; TRBD2 agrees at 10 bases. The CDR3 sequence is 15 residues long. Trimming at V came to 4 bases and at J to 6 bases, leaving 6 bases not matched to a gene. From germline, CDR1 is MRHNA and CDR2 SNTAGT. CDR3 amino acids: CASSALAGAANEQFF. CDR3 coding DNA: TGTGCCAGCAGTGCCCTAGCGGGAGCTGCCAATGAGCAGTTCTTC.

This chain connects TRBV19 to TRBJ1-4; D gene ambiguous. This CDR3 comprises 14 residues. Trimming shortened V by 4 bases and J by 0 bases, and 6 bases separated the two germline ends. Germline CDR1 and CDR2: LNHDA and SQIVND (reference sequence). CDR3: CASSNRATNEKLFF. Written as DNA, the CDR3 is TGTGCCAGTAGTAACAGAGCAACTAATGAAAAACTGTTTTTT.

The V and J genes are TRBV6-1 and TRBJ1-1; no definite D call. V gave up 5 bases and J gave up 6 bases, with 13 bases separating them. The CDR3 totals 13 residues. CDR1 is MNHNS and CDR2 is SASEGT in the germline V gene. Here the CDR3 DNA reads TGTGCCAGCAGTTCGGACTTCATAGCTGAAGCTTTCTTT. This sequence encodes CASSSDFIAEAFF.

The gene calls are TRBV9 and TRBJ2-7, with a tentative D call TRBD1 (6 bases). This CDR3 is built from 14 residues. CDR1 is SGDLS, CDR2 YYNGEE, per germline. The ends were cut back, 3 bases at V and 2 bases at J, with 12 bases in the middle. CDR3 loop: CASSAPGETYEQYF. The DNA of the CDR3 is TGTGCCAGCAGCGCCCCAGGGGAAACCTACGAGCAGTACTTC.

The J gene is TRBJ2-1, the V gene TRBV7-9; 10 bases are shared with TRBD2. CDR3 length equals 16 residues. CDR1 is SEHNR, CDR2 FQNEAQ, per germline (reference sequence). V dropped 4 bases and J dropped 2; count of bases not matched to a gene: 5. The CDR3 DNA sequence: TGTGCCAGCAGCTCCATAGCGGGAGGCACCTACAATGAGCAGTTCTTC. Its protein product is CASSSIAGGTYNEQFF. The full variable domain, with the rest looked up from reference TRBV7-9 and TRBJ2-1, is DTGVSQNPRHKITKRGQNVTFRCDPISEHNRLYWYRQTLGQGPEFLTYFQNEAQLEKSRLLSDRFSAERPKGSFSTLEIQRTEQGDSAMYLCASSSIAGGTYNEQFFGPGTRLTVL.

The chain links TRBV6-1 to TRBJ1-5; D perhaps matches TRBD1 (5 bases). Germline CDR1 MNHNS, CDR2 SASEGT. There are 15 residues in the CDR3. V gave up 8 bases and J gave up 0 bases, with 14 bases separating them. CDR3 in DNA: TGTGCCAGCCTTAATCCAGGGTATAGCAATCAGCCCCAGCATTTT. Its translation: CASLNPGYSNQPQHF.

This clone was counted a single time. The chain employs TRBV15 and TRBJ2-3; 10 nucleotides line up with TRBD2. With V trimmed by 1 base and J by 8 bases, 0 bases remained unmatched. The V gene's germline CDR1 is LNHNV and CDR2 YYDKDF (reference sequence). This CDR3 contains 13 residues. Here the CDR3 reads CATSRVAGGTQYF. The CDR3 nucleotides are TGTGCCACCAGCAGAGTAGCGGGAGGTACGCAGTATTTT.

J is TRBJ2-5 and V is TRBV2; TRBD2 matches at 11 bases. The CDR3 covers 14 residues. The germline gives CDR1 SNHLY, CDR2 FYNNEI. V gave up 4 bases and J gave up 3 bases; unmatched junction bases: 1. The CDR3 sequence: CASSVGLAEETQYF. The CDR3 bases are TGTGCCAGCAGTGTGGGACTAGCGGAAGAGACCCAGTACTTC.

This clone occurred once. The gene calls are TRBV4-1 and TRBJ2-3; D ambiguous. Per germline, CDR1 MGHRA and CDR2 YSYEKL. CDR3 size: 16 residues. Trimming took 0 bases from V and 4 from J, leaving 14 bases between them. CDR3 in amino acids: CASSQDRRTAPDTQYF. The CDR3 DNA reads TGCGCCAGCAGCCAAGATCGGAGAACCGCGCCAGATACGCAGTATTTT.

The chain combines TRBV6-1 with TRBJ1-1; D not certain. The germline V and J ends were trimmed by 4 bases and 6 bases, with 15 bases remaining between them. The germline V gene encodes CDR1 MNHNS and CDR2 SASEGT. This CDR3 is 14 amino acids long. CDR3 coding DNA: TGTGCCAGCAGTGGAGTAGCCCTCGGGGCTGAAGCTTTCTTT. Translated: CASSGVALGAEAFF.

This clone appeared once. This chain links TRBV4-1 with TRBJ2-3; TRBD1 is a possible D gene (5 bases). The CDR3 spans 15 residues. V dropped 3 bases and J dropped 6 bases, with 16 bases sitting between them. Germline CDR1 is MGHRA and CDR2 is YSYEKL. The CDR3 DNA reads TGCGCCAGCAGCCACAGATCGACAGACACGGATACGCAGTATTTT. As protein: CASSHRSTDTDTQYF.

The chain uses TRBV2 and TRBJ2-5; D call uncertain. The CDR3 sequence is 14 residues long. Germline CDR1 reads SNHLY; CDR2 reads FYNNEI. V lost 3 bases to trimming and J lost 5 bases, with 13 bases between them. The CDR3 sequence is CASSDFVDSETQYF. CDR3 nucleotides: TGTGCCAGCAGTGACTTCGTTGACTCGGAGACCCAGTACTTC.

V is TRBV7-2 and J is TRBJ1-4; TRBD1 matches at 7 bases. The germline V gene has CDR1 SGHTA and CDR2 FQGNSA. V dropped 2 bases and J dropped 6; count of bases not matched to a gene: 6. The CDR3 spans 15 residues. In nucleotides, the CDR3 is TGTGCCAGCAGCTTACGAGGGGGCAGTGATGAAAAACTGTTTTTT. Translated: CASSLRGGSDEKLFF.

J is TRBJ2-3 and V is TRBV4-1; no definite D call. Germline-derived CDR1 and CDR2 are MGHRA and YSYEKL. The CDR3 contains 16 residues. V was cut by 4 bases and J by 1 base, with 15 bases left in between. CDR3 region: CASSPFPGAGTDTQYF. The CDR3 DNA is TGCGCCAGCAGCCCGTTCCCCGGTGCGGGCACAGATACGCAGTATTTT.

This chain uses TRBV7-2 with TRBJ1-2; TRBD1 aligns across 12 bases. The CDR3 runs to 16 residues. In germline, CDR1 is SGHTA, CDR2 FQGNSA. V lost 5 bases, J lost 4 bases, and 8 bases stayed unmatched. CDR3 nucleotides: TGTGCCAGCAGCCTAGTCGGGACAGGGGGCGGCTATGGCTACACCTTC. This encodes CASSLVGTGGGYGYTF.

The rearrangement links TRBV6-5 to TRBJ1-1; 7 nucleotides line up with TRBD1. J was trimmed by 3 bases and V by 6 bases; bases with no gene match: 7. The germline CDR1 and CDR2 sequences are MNHEY and SVGAGI. The CDR3 is 14 residues long. For the CDR3, the DNA is TGTGCCAGCAGACCTACAGGGGTTTACACTGAAGCTTTCTTT. It specifies CASRPTGVYTEAFF.

This rearrangement joins TRBV7-8 to TRBJ1-1; 7 nucleotides line up with TRBD1. V lost 5 bases, J lost 2 bases, and 14 bases stayed unmatched. This CDR3 region has 17 residues. The V gene's germline CDR1 is SGHVS and CDR2 FQNEAQ. The CDR3 nucleotides are TGTGCCAGCAGCAACTCCCGGGACAGATATAGAAACACTGAAGCTTTCTTT. Translated: CASSNSRDRYRNTEAFF.

V gene TRBV27 combines with J gene TRBJ1-2, with TRBD1 identical over 8 bases. This CDR3 comprises 13 residues. Per germline, CDR1 MNHEY and CDR2 SMNVEV (reference sequence). With 4 bases clipped from V and 6 bases from J, the junction kept 4 bases outside the gene matches. CDR3 protein: CASSSGGGDGYTF. CDR3 in DNA: TGTGCCAGCAGTTCAGGGGGCGGCGATGGCTACACCTTC.

The V call is TRBV6-5, the J call TRBJ1-4, with TRBD1 as a possible D gene (6 bases). Germline values: CDR1 MNHEY, CDR2 SVGAGI. This CDR3 contains 14 residues. The V end was cut by 0 bases, the J end by 7 bases, with 9 bases between. CDR3: CASSYSGGAEKLFF. For the CDR3, the DNA is TGTGCCAGCAGTTACTCAGGGGGAGCTGAAAAACTGTTTTTT.